Each of the 17 T cell receptor beta chains below was sequenced from the same sample in a study of regulatory T cells in long-lasting Graves disease. Indicated time point: persistent/refractory GD, antithyroid drugs over 5 years with positive TRAb. The TCR library used RNA extracted from PBMCs. With iRepertoire HTBI primers and Arm-PCR of CDR3 regions, TCR beta libraries were built. TCRdb reprocessed the multiplex PCR reads via MiXCR and lists one record per CDR3 protein. The sample holds about 460,000 distinct CDR3 sequences; approximately 22% are singletons and the top ten take around 14%. The material sequenced was peripheral blood mononuclear cells (PBMCs), taken when the disease was refractory, from a patient treated with antithyroid drugs. The receptors were sampled from a female donor with Graves disease.

This clonotype occurred a few times. The rearrangement links TRBV6-5 to TRBJ2-7; no firm D call. Trimming shortened V by 1 base and J by 3 bases, and 10 bases separated the two germline ends. Germline loops: CDR1 MNHEY, CDR2 SVGAGI. There are 14 residues in the CDR3. The CDR3 DNA reads TGTGCCAGCAGTTACTGGGCAGGAAACTACGAGCAGTACTTC. Protein sequence: CASSYWAGNYEQYF.

V is TRBV9 and J is TRBJ2-5, with D perhaps matching TRBD2 (6 bases). The CDR3 extends over 15 amino acids. Trimming left V 4 bases short and J 4 bases short, with 17 bases between. Germline lookup yields CDR1 SGDLS and CDR2 YYNGEE. CDR3 nucleotide sequence: TGTGCCAGCAGCCAAGAAGGAGGGAATAGAGAGACCCAGTACTTC. Translated: CASSQEGGNRETQYF.

The table lists this clonotype with many counts. The rearrangement uses TRBV2 and TRBJ1-2, with D uncertain. V was clipped by 7 bases and J by 8 bases, with 8 bases between them. The CDR3 is 10 residues long. Germline loops: CDR1 SNHLY, CDR2 FYNNEI. Here the CDR3 DNA reads TGTGCCAGCATCGCGGGCGGCTACACCTTC. Translating gives CASIAGGYTF.

This clonotype was observed at least ten times. CDR3 DNA: TGTGCCAGCAGTGAATATGGTGCTGAAGCTTTCTTT. This codes for CASSEYGAEAFF. The chain recombines TRBV2 with TRBJ1-1; D unresolved. The CDR3 consists of 12 residues. Trimming left V 2 bases short and J 6 bases short, with 7 bases between. Germline V gene lookup returns CDR1 SNHLY and CDR2 FYNNEI.

This chain joins TRBV25-1 and TRBJ1-4; possible D gene TRBD1, 6 bases. V was shortened by 5 bases and J by 7 bases, with 11 bases between the two germline ends. Germline CDR1 and CDR2: MGHDK and SYGVNS. CDR3 length: 13 amino acids. The CDR3 region is CASSQQGLEKLFF. The DNA for the CDR3 is TGTGCCAGCAGTCAACAGGGCCTTGAAAAACTGTTTTTT.

This clonotype was picked up one time. The V call is TRBV7-9, the J call TRBJ1-1, with D tentatively TRBD1 (6 bases). Trimming removed 5 bases at V and 1 base at J, with 29 bases between. CDR1 SEHNR and CDR2 FQNEAQ come from the germline V gene (reference sequence). This CDR3 contains 20 residues. CDR3 bases: TGTGCCAGCAGCGCAAGGGGCTACAGGGCGGTTAATCATAGGAACACTGAAGCTTTCTTT. Its protein is CASSARGYRAVNHRNTEAFF.

This chain links TRBV28 with TRBJ1-3; 7 bases agree with TRBD1. V shed 5 bases and J 4 bases; nucleotides not matched to a gene: 11. This CDR3 spans 16 amino acids. From germline, CDR1 is MDHEN and CDR2 SYDVKM. The CDR3, as DNA: TGTGCCAGCAGTATCGGGACAGTGGTAGGGGGAAACACCATATATTTT. Protein sequence: CASSIGTVVGGNTIYF.

This clonotype was detected many times. The gene calls are TRBV30 and TRBJ1-2; D remains ambiguous. The CDR3 totals 12 residues. Per the germline V gene, CDR1 is GTSNPN and CDR2 is SVGIG (reference sequence). The V end lost 5 bases, the J end lost 4 bases, and 11 bases lay between the germline ends. This CDR3 reads CAWGQEGYGYTF. For the CDR3, the DNA is TGTGCCTGGGGGCAAGAGGGCTATGGCTACACCTTC.

Only a few counts were recorded for this clonotype. The chain uses TRBV11-2 and TRBJ2-2, with D possibly TRBD1 on 6 matching bases. Germline CDR1 reads SGHAT; CDR2 reads FQNNGV. V shed 2 bases and J shed 0 bases, with 16 bases lying between them. The CDR3 is 18 amino acids. The CDR3 DNA is TGTGCCAGCAGCTTACTCCACACAGGGCTCCCGAACACCGGGGAGCTGTTTTTT. Residues: CASSLLHTGLPNTGELFF.

The chain recombines TRBV7-9 with TRBJ1-1, with TRBD1 matching 7 bases. The CDR3 totals 13 residues. The germline V gene encodes CDR1 SEHNR and CDR2 FQNEAQ (reference sequence). V was pared by 4 bases and J by 6 bases, with 5 bases of the junction left unmatched. In DNA form, the CDR3 reads TGTGCCAGCAGCTCCAGGGGGAGGGCTGAAGCTTTCTTT. It specifies CASSSRGRAEAFF.

This clonotype was counted many times. J is TRBJ2-7 and V is TRBV7-2; TRBD2 might be the D (6 bases). Germline V gene lookup returns CDR1 SGHTA and CDR2 FQGNSA. This CDR3 is built from 16 residues. V was trimmed by 4 bases and J by 0 bases, leaving 16 bases between them. This CDR3 is CASSSPTRTTSYEQYF. The DNA of the CDR3 is TGTGCCAGCAGCTCCCCGACTAGGACGACCTCCTACGAGCAGTACTTC.

This clonotype was found many times. The chain combines TRBV2 with TRBJ2-3, with 8 positions matching TRBD2. This CDR3 contains 17 residues. V was clipped by 4 bases and J by 3 bases; unmatched bases: 12. Germline V gene data show CDR1 as SNHLY and CDR2 as FYNNEI. In nucleotides, the CDR3 is TGTGCCAGCAGTGGGGGAGGAGCGGGAGACGAGACAGATACGCAGTATTTT. Translated: CASSGGGAGDETDTQYF. Full variable domain (missing parts from reference TRBV2 and TRBJ2-3): EPEVTQTPSHQVTQMGQEVILRCVPISNHLYFYWYRQILGQKVEFLVSFYNNEISEKSEIFDDQFSVERPDGSNFTLKIRSTKLEDSAMYFCASSGGGAGDETDTQYFGPGTRLTVL.

V and J are TRBV27 and TRBJ2-7, with D possibly matching TRBD2 (6 bases). The CDR3 spans 13 residues. V lost 4 bases to trimming and J lost 2 bases, with 9 bases between them. Germline V gene sequence: CDR1 MNHEY, CDR2 SMNVEV (reference sequence). CDR3 in amino acids: CASSWRDPYEQYF. DNA of the CDR3: TGTGCCAGCAGTTGGAGGGATCCCTACGAGCAGTACTTC.

This clonotype showed up many times. J is TRBJ1-2 and V is TRBV12-3 or TRBV12-4; 7 nucleotides match TRBD1. Trimming cost V 2 bases and J 4 bases; bases outside gene matches: 4. CDR3 size: 14 residues. The CDR3 sequence is CASSLRGHSYGYTF. CDR3 in DNA: TGTGCCAGCAGTTTAAGGGGGCACAGCTATGGCTACACCTTC.

This clonotype was counted between two and nine times. This sequence joins TRBV9 and TRBJ1-1; D is perhaps TRBD1 (5 bases). V lost 0 bases to trimming and J lost 1 base, with 13 bases between them. Per the germline V gene, CDR1 is SGDLS and CDR2 is YYNGEE. The length of the CDR3 is 16 residues. In DNA, the CDR3 is TGTGCCAGCAGCGTAGGAGCCGACAGAGCGAACACTGAAGCTTTCTTT. Encoded protein: CASSVGADRANTEAFF.

V and J are TRBV11-2 and TRBJ2-3; 8 nucleotides match TRBD2. The CDR3 is 17 amino acids. The trim removed 5 bases at V and 4 bases at J, leaving 14 bases unmatched. Germline loops: CDR1 SGHAT, CDR2 FQNNGV. CDR3 loop: CASSPSPGGGPADTQYF. CDR3 DNA sequence: TGTGCCAGCAGCCCTTCCCCCGGCGGGGGGCCTGCAGATACGCAGTATTTT.

This clonotype appeared a few times. V usage is TRBV5-1 and J usage is TRBJ1-3, with 7 bases aligning to TRBD1. CDR1 is SGHRS, CDR2 YFSETQ, per germline. The CDR3 covers 18 residues. V shed 4 bases, J shed 1 base, and the junction held 14 bases outside the gene matches. CDR3 DNA: TGCGCCAGCAGCGCGCCAGTCACCGGGACAGAGTCTGGAAACACCATATATTTT. Its translation: CASSAPVTGTESGNTIYF. The full variable domain, its missing parts supplied by reference TRBV5-1 and TRBJ1-3, is KAGVTQTPRYLIKTRGQQVTLSCSPISGHRSVSWYQQTPGQGLQFLFEYFSETQRNKGNFPGRFSGRQFSNSRSEMNVSTLELGDSALYLCASSAPVTGTESGNTIYFGEGSWLTVV.